The rows below give T cell receptor beta chains drawn from one sample of a study of blood T cell repertoires in COVID-19. The data were produced by immunoSEQ multiplex PCR, yet TCRdb's version contains in-frame clones alone and is incomplete. The sample lists over 150,000 clones, 88% occurring once. The material sequenced was peripheral blood. These receptor sequences come from a man aged 45 to 65 who had recovered from COVID-19. CDR3s include the opening cysteine and the closing phenylalanine or tryptophan. A D gene is named only where the DNA matches it firmly. Expanded clones are given a class, and other clones once, few, many or no size at all.

J gene: TRBJ2-5
clone size: few
V gene: TRBV20-1
D gene: -
CDR3 DNA: TGCAGTGCTAGTGGACTGTGGCAGACCCAGTACTTC
CDR3 protein: CSASGLWQTQYF

J gene: TRBJ1-2
clone size: once
V gene: TRBV28
D gene: -
CDR3 DNA: TGTGCCACTTCAGGGGTCGGGCGGAGCCTCCCTAACTATGGCTACACCTTC
CDR3 protein: CATSGVGRSLPNYGYTF

J gene: TRBJ2-2
clone size: -
V gene: TRBV10-3
D gene: TRBD1
CDR3 DNA: TGTGCCATCCCAAGGACAGGGGTGGAGTGGACCGGGGAGCTGTTTTTT
CDR3 protein: CAIPRTGVEWTGELFF

J gene: TRBJ2-3
clone size: -
V gene: TRBV27
D gene: TRBD1
CDR3 DNA: TGTGCCAGCAGTTTATCTAAGACAGGGTCGAAACCAGATACGCAGTATTTT
CDR3 protein: CASSLSKTGSKPDTQYF

J gene: TRBJ2-1
clone size: -
V gene: TRBV2
D gene: -
CDR3 DNA: TGTGCCAACAGTAAACAGGGCTACAATGAGCAGTTCTTC
CDR3 protein: CANSKQGYNEQFF

J gene: TRBJ2-7
clone size: -
V gene: TRBV5-8
D gene: -
CDR3 DNA: TGTGCCAGCCCCCTCCCCAGGGGCTCCTACGAGCAGTACTTC
CDR3 protein: CASPLPRGSYEQYF

J gene: TRBJ1-1
clone size: -
V gene: TRBV28
D gene: -
CDR3 DNA: TGTGCCAGCAGTTTAGCAGGGCTGCGAGGGAACACTGAAGCTTTCTTT
CDR3 protein: CASSLAGLRGNTEAFF

J gene: TRBJ2-1
clone size: -
V gene: TRBV6-8
D gene: TRBD1
CDR3 DNA: TGTGCCAGCAGTTACTCCGGGACAGGGGGCAGTGAGCAGTTCTTC
CDR3 protein: CASSYSGTGGSEQFF

J gene: TRBJ1-5
clone size: -
V gene: TRBV19
D gene: -
CDR3 DNA: TGTGCCAGTGCCCCTCCAGGCGGCAATCAGCCCCAGCATTTT
CDR3 protein: CASAPPGGNQPQHF

J gene: TRBJ2-5
clone size: -
V gene: TRBV7-3
D gene: TRBD1
CDR3 DNA: TGTGCCAGCAGCCCCGGACAGGGGCAACAAGAGACCCAGTACTTC
CDR3 protein: CASSPGQGQQETQYF

J gene: TRBJ1-5
clone size: -
V gene: TRBV7-2
D gene: TRBD1
CDR3 DNA: TGTGCCAGCAGCTCCTCACAGGGGAGCAATCAGCCCCAGCATTTT
CDR3 protein: CASSSSQGSNQPQHF

J gene: TRBJ2-1
clone size: -
V gene: TRBV7-7
D gene: TRBD2
CDR3 DNA: TGTGCCAGCAGCCCCACTAGCGGGAGGGCCAGTATGGTCAATGAGCAGTTCTTC
CDR3 protein: CASSPTSGRASMVNEQFF

J gene: TRBJ1-4
clone size: -
V gene: TRBV3-1/TRBV3-2
D gene: TRBD1
CDR3 DNA: TGTGCCAGCAGCTGGAACCGCCAGGGGGCTAATGAAAAACTGTTTTTT
CDR3 protein: CASSWNRQGANEKLFF

J gene: TRBJ1-1
clone size: -
V gene: TRBV20-1
D gene: -
CDR3 DNA: TGCAGTGCTAGTTTGGCAGGAAACACTGAAGCTTTCTTT
CDR3 protein: CSASLAGNTEAFF

J gene: TRBJ1-5
clone size: -
V gene: TRBV7-2
D gene: -
CDR3 DNA: TGTGCCAGCAGCTTGGGGCGCCCGGATCAGCCCCAGCATTTT
CDR3 protein: CASSLGRPDQPQHF

J gene: TRBJ1-2
clone size: -
V gene: TRBV7-8
D gene: TRBD1
CDR3 DNA: TGTGCCAGCAGCCCAGCGGGGGGGACAGGGAATTGGAACTATGGCTACACCTTC
CDR3 protein: CASSPAGGTGNWNYGYTF

J gene: TRBJ2-4
clone size: -
V gene: TRBV6-2/TRBV6-3
D gene: TRBD1
CDR3 DNA: TGTGCCAGCAGTAGACCGACAGGGGGCAAAAACATTCAGTACTTC
CDR3 protein: CASSRPTGGKNIQYF

J gene: TRBJ2-3
clone size: -
V gene: TRBV5-4
D gene: -
CDR3 DNA: TGTGCCAGCAGCTTGGAGGGGATTCGGAATACGCAGTATTTT
CDR3 protein: CASSLEGIRNTQYF

J gene: TRBJ2-3
clone size: -
V gene: TRBV19
D gene: TRBD1
CDR3 DNA: TGTGCCTCCAAGGACAGGGGGCCAGGCACAGATACGCAGTATTTT
CDR3 protein: CASKDRGPGTDTQYF

J gene: TRBJ1-4
clone size: -
V gene: TRBV5-1
D gene: -
CDR3 DNA: TGCGCCAGCAGCCCGGGTTCGGGGTTAAATGAAAAACTGTTTTTT
CDR3 protein: CASSPGSGLNEKLFF

J gene: TRBJ1-1
clone size: -
V gene: TRBV9
D gene: -
CDR3 DNA: TGTGCCAGCAGCCAGACAATGAACACTGAAGCTTTCTTT
CDR3 protein: CASSQTMNTEAFF

J gene: TRBJ1-2
clone size: -
V gene: TRBV5-5
D gene: -
CDR3 DNA: TGTGCCAGCAGCTTGGCCCCAGTGGAGGCATATGGCTACACCTTC
CDR3 protein: CASSLAPVEAYGYTF

J gene: TRBJ1-3
clone size: -
V gene: TRBV9
D gene: -
CDR3 DNA: TGTGCCAGCAGCGTCCCTGCGGCTGGAAACACCATATATTTT
CDR3 protein: CASSVPAAGNTIYF

J gene: TRBJ2-5
clone size: -
V gene: TRBV10-3
D gene: TRBD1
CDR3 DNA: TGTGCCACAACCTTGGGACAGGGGGCGACTGAGACCCAGTACTTC
CDR3 protein: CATTLGQGATETQYF

J gene: TRBJ1-2
clone size: -
V gene: TRBV2
D gene: -
CDR3 DNA: TGTGCCAGCGGAAGGGAGGCTAACTATGGCTACACCTTC
CDR3 protein: CASGREANYGYTF

J gene: TRBJ1-1
clone size: -
V gene: TRBV7-8
D gene: -
CDR3 DNA: TGTGCCAGCAGCTTAACACGTCTTCCTAACACTGAAGCTTTCTTT
CDR3 protein: CASSLTRLPNTEAFF

J gene: TRBJ1-1
clone size: -
V gene: TRBV5-1
D gene: -
CDR3 DNA: TGCGCCAGCAGCTTGGCTGGGGACATCAAAGCTTTCTTT
CDR3 protein: CASSLAGDIKAFF

J gene: TRBJ2-7
clone size: -
V gene: TRBV5-8
D gene: -
CDR3 DNA: TGTGCCAGCTCTCGAATAAGGAGCTCCTACGAGCAGTACTTC
CDR3 protein: CASSRIRSSYEQYF

J gene: TRBJ1-1
clone size: -
V gene: TRBV5-4
D gene: TRBD1
CDR3 DNA: TGTGCCAGCAGCTTGGGGGGACAGGGGATCGGGAACACTGAAGCTTTCTTT
CDR3 protein: CASSLGGQGIGNTEAFF

J gene: TRBJ2-5
clone size: -
V gene: TRBV30
D gene: TRBD2
CDR3 DNA: TGTGCCTGGAGTGTTGGATTAGCGGGGGGACAAGAGACCCAGTACTTC
CDR3 protein: CAWSVGLAGGQETQYF

J gene: TRBJ1-5
clone size: -
V gene: TRBV28
D gene: -
CDR3 DNA: TGTGCCAGCAGTTTACCAGGGGGCAATCAGCCCCAGCATTTT
CDR3 protein: CASSLPGGNQPQHF

J gene: TRBJ1-5
clone size: -
V gene: TRBV29-1
D gene: -
CDR3 DNA: TGCAGCGCTGCCCTAGGGGTTGCAAATCAGCCCCAGCATTTT
CDR3 protein: CSAALGVANQPQHF

J gene: TRBJ1-6
clone size: -
V gene: TRBV4-1
D gene: TRBD1
CDR3 DNA: TGCGCCAGCAGCCAAGTATTGCGACAGGGGCAATCACCCCTCCACTTT
CDR3 protein: CASSQVLRQGQSPLHF

J gene: TRBJ2-7
clone size: -
V gene: TRBV5-1
D gene: -
CDR3 DNA: TGCGCCAGCAGCGTGGGGGCGGGGGCCTACGAGCAGTACTTC
CDR3 protein: CASSVGAGAYEQYF

J gene: TRBJ2-4
clone size: -
V gene: TRBV2
D gene: TRBD2
CDR3 DNA: TGTGCCAGCAGTGAATCGCCCACTAGGCGGGGGGCCAAAAACATTCAGTACTTC
CDR3 protein: CASSESPTRRGAKNIQYF

J gene: TRBJ2-7
clone size: -
V gene: TRBV7-2
D gene: -
CDR3 DNA: TGTGCCAGCAGCTCGACAGTTTCCTCCTACGAGCAGTACTTC
CDR3 protein: CASSSTVSSYEQYF

J gene: TRBJ1-2
clone size: -
V gene: TRBV6-5
D gene: TRBD1
CDR3 DNA: TGTGCCAGCAGATCGGGACAGGGGGCAAAGGGCTACACCTTC
CDR3 protein: CASRSGQGAKGYTF

J gene: TRBJ2-1
clone size: -
V gene: TRBV27
D gene: TRBD1
CDR3 DNA: TGTGCCAGCACAGGGGGCACGTCCTACAATGAGCAGTTCTTC
CDR3 protein: CASTGGTSYNEQFF

J gene: TRBJ1-2
clone size: -
V gene: TRBV7-8
D gene: -
CDR3 DNA: TGTGCCAGCAGCTTGGAGGAAGACTATGGCTACACCTTC
CDR3 protein: CASSLEEDYGYTF

J gene: TRBJ2-7
clone size: once
V gene: TRBV15
D gene: TRBD2
CDR3 DNA: TGTGCCACCAGCAGAGATCTAGCGGGGGCGGGGGAGCAGTACTTC
CDR3 protein: CATSRDLAGAGEQYF

J gene: TRBJ2-7
clone size: -
V gene: TRBV5-4
D gene: -
CDR3 DNA: TGTGCCAGCAGCCCCGAGGACAGCACAGGCTCCTACGAGCAGTACTTC
CDR3 protein: CASSPEDSTGSYEQYF

J gene: TRBJ2-7
clone size: -
V gene: TRBV4-1
D gene: TRBD1
CDR3 DNA: TGCGCCAGCAGCCCGGGACAGTTCTACGAGCAGTACTTC
CDR3 protein: CASSPGQFYEQYF

J gene: TRBJ2-1
clone size: once
V gene: TRBV20-1
D gene: TRBD2
CDR3 DNA: TGCAGTGCTAGTTTGCGGGGGTCCCGGAATGAGCAGTTCTTC
CDR3 protein: CSASLRGSRNEQFF

J gene: TRBJ1-2
clone size: -
V gene: TRBV7-2
D gene: TRBD1
CDR3 DNA: TGTGCCAGCAGCTCGAACACAGGGGTCGGCGGCTACACCTTC
CDR3 protein: CASSSNTGVGGYTF

J gene: TRBJ2-7
clone size: -
V gene: TRBV27
D gene: -
CDR3 DNA: TGTGCCAGCAGTTTAAGGGGCTCCTACGAGCAGTACTTC
CDR3 protein: CASSLRGSYEQYF

J gene: TRBJ2-1
clone size: -
V gene: TRBV11-3
D gene: -
CDR3 DNA: TGTGCCAGCAGTTCACGGGACTCTATATACAATGAGCAGTTCTTC
CDR3 protein: CASSSRDSIYNEQFF

J gene: TRBJ2-4
clone size: -
V gene: TRBV5-4
D gene: -
CDR3 DNA: TGTGCCAGCAGCTTAAGTCGAGAGAACATTCAGTACTTC
CDR3 protein: CASSLSRENIQYF

J gene: TRBJ1-4
clone size: once
V gene: TRBV5-1
D gene: -
CDR3 DNA: TGCGCCAGCAGCTTATCGCCGGGAACAGTTAATGAAAAACTGTTTTTT
CDR3 protein: CASSLSPGTVNEKLFF

J gene: TRBJ2-7
clone size: -
V gene: TRBV27
D gene: TRBD1
CDR3 DNA: TGTGCCAGCAGTCCGGGGACAGGGGGCGCGGGAATTCGGAACGAGCAGTACTTC
CDR3 protein: CASSPGTGGAGIRNEQYF

J gene: TRBJ2-7
clone size: -
V gene: TRBV2
D gene: -
CDR3 DNA: TGTGCCAGCGGGGCAGGGGAACCCTACGAGCAGTACTTC
CDR3 protein: CASGAGEPYEQYF

J gene: TRBJ2-5
clone size: once
V gene: TRBV5-1
D gene: -
CDR3 DNA: TGCGCCAGCAGCTTGGACAGGGCCCAGTACTTC
CDR3 protein: CASSLDRAQYF

J gene: TRBJ1-1
clone size: -
V gene: TRBV7-2
D gene: -
CDR3 DNA: TGTGCCAGCAGCTTAAGCAGCGTCACTGAAGCTTTCTTT
CDR3 protein: CASSLSSVTEAFF

J gene: TRBJ1-5
clone size: few
V gene: TRBV24-1
D gene: TRBD1
CDR3 DNA: TGTGCCACCAGTGATCTCGGGACAGGCAATCAGCCCCAGCATTTT
CDR3 protein: CATSDLGTGNQPQHF

J gene: TRBJ2-7
clone size: -
V gene: TRBV3-1/TRBV3-2
D gene: TRBD1
CDR3 DNA: TGTGCCAGCAGCCAGGGGACAGCTTACGAGCAGTACTTC
CDR3 protein: CASSQGTAYEQYF

J gene: TRBJ1-1
clone size: -
V gene: TRBV29-1
D gene: -
CDR3 DNA: TGCAGCGTTGGACAGGCGCGCCTGACTGAAGCTTTCTTT
CDR3 protein: CSVGQARLTEAFF

J gene: TRBJ2-2
clone size: -
V gene: TRBV6-5
D gene: -
CDR3 DNA: TGTGCCAGCACGCCCATGGTATTCGGCACCGGGGAGCTGTTTTTT
CDR3 protein: CASTPMVFGTGELFF